A single sample is the source of the 8 T cell receptor beta chains below, sequenced in a study of T cell responses to AZD1222 COVID-19 vaccine. Repertoires were generated with immunoSEQ multiplex PCR, while TCRdb's copy carries only in-frame clones and drops some. Of 150,000 to 250,000 clones in the sample, about 93% are singletons; the top ten hold less than 1.2%. Sample: peripheral blood, taken 28 days after the second AZD1222 dose. Receptors were obtained from an adult who received the AZD1222 COVID-19 vaccine.

V and J are TRBV7-3 and TRBJ2-1; maybe TRBD2 (6 bases). Germline V lookup: CDR1 SGHTA, CDR2 FQGTGA. The CDR3 is 15 residues long. V was shortened by 3 bases and J by 2 bases, with 11 bases between the two germline ends. This chain's CDR3 is CASSFGGEAYNEQFF. The DNA for the CDR3 is TGTGCCAGCAGCTTCGGAGGGGAAGCCTACAATGAGCAGTTCTTC.

The rearrangement links TRBV7-2 to TRBJ2-7; D possibly corresponds to TRBD2 (6 bases). The germline CDR1 and CDR2 sequences are SGHTA and FQGNSA. With 5 bases removed from V and 2 bases from J, the gap between germline ends came to 13 bases. The CDR3 is 14 amino acids. This chain's CDR3 is CASSQASGAYEQYF. The CDR3, as DNA: TGTGCCAGCAGCCAGGCGTCGGGGGCCTACGAGCAGTACTTC.

V and J are TRBV7-8 and TRBJ1-4; D possibly corresponds to TRBD1 (5 bases). Deletions cut 7 bases from V and 8 bases from J, with 29 bases between. The length of the CDR3 is 18 residues. In germline, CDR1 is SGHVS, CDR2 FQNEAQ. The CDR3 is CASTKGSGRRALTEKLFF. For the CDR3, the DNA is TGTGCCAGCACCAAGGGGTCCGGCAGGAGGGCCTTGACCGAAAAACTGTTTTTT.

V and J are TRBV9 and TRBJ1-1; TRBD1 agrees at 8 bases. CDR3 length: 15 amino acids. Germline V gene data show CDR1 as SGDLS and CDR2 as YYNGEE. V lost 0 bases to trimming and J lost 3 bases; unmatched junction nucleotides: 4. CDR3 bases: TGTGCCAGCAGCGTAGAGGACAGGGATTACACTGAAGCTTTCTTT. Translated, it gives CASSVEDRDYTEAFF.

V gene TRBV19 combines with J gene TRBJ1-2; no clear D gene. The length of the CDR3 is 15 residues. Between the trimmed V and J ends, which lost 0 bases and 1 base, there was a span of 9 bases. Germline V CDR1 and CDR2: LNHDA, SQIVND (reference sequence). The DNA for the CDR3 is TGTGCCAGTAGTATAGAAAATGTTATTAACTATGGCTACACCTTC. Translation: CASSIENVINYGYTF.

The chain joins TRBV12-3 or TRBV12-4 to TRBJ1-1; tentative D call: TRBD1 (5 bases). The germline V and J ends were trimmed by 1 base and 5 bases, with 8 bases remaining between them. The CDR3 covers 13 residues. CDR3 sequence: CASSLDAGTEAFF. CDR3 DNA sequence: TGTGCCAGCAGTTTAGATGCAGGGACTGAAGCTTTCTTT.

The chain uses TRBV28 and TRBJ1-5, with D possibly being TRBD1 (5 bases). CDR1 MDHEN and CDR2 SYDVKM come from the germline V gene. The length of the CDR3 is 12 residues. Trimming shortened V by 4 bases and J by 9 bases, and 10 bases separated the two germline ends. The CDR3 region has the DNA TGTGCCAGCAGTTCTGCCGGGGGGCCCCAGCATTTT. Translated, it gives CASSSAGGPQHF.

The gene calls are TRBV7-8 and TRBJ2-7; D might be TRBD2 (6 bases). There are 13 residues in the CDR3. Germline loops: CDR1 SGHVS, CDR2 FQNEAQ. V gave up 1 base and J gave up 7 bases, with 11 bases separating them. DNA for the CDR3: TGTGCCAGCAGCTTAGGCAGGGCGGGGGAGCAGTACTTC. This translates into CASSLGRAGEQYF.